The clone carrying this T cell receptor beta chain has only a few counts. These data originate in a study of cytomegalovirus exposure and HLA in healthy donors. The study ran its PCR with 60 Vbeta and 13 Jbeta primers. This table comes from immunoSEQ multiplex PCR, and its TCRdb copy is limited to in-frame clones, with some not included. The top ten clones hold about 0.53% of a sample with about 93,000 clones, 70% to 80% of them seen once. V was pared by 6 bases and J by 4 bases, with 2 bases of the junction left unmatched. CDR1 is SNHLY, CDR2 FYNNEI, per germline. The CDR3 has 13 amino acids. This chain links TRBV2 with TRBJ1-3, with 8 bases fitting TRBD1. The specimen sequenced was PBMCs. The source of this sequence is a young man in good health and CMV-seronegative. The CDR3 sequence: CASSRGQGNTIYF. The CDR3 DNA reads TGTGCCAGCAGCAGGGGGCAGGGAAACACCATATATTTT.